This T cell receptor beta chain was recovered during a study of patients and donors after allogeneic stem cell transplantation. MiXCR, run by TCRdb on the RT-PCR reads, gives a single entry per CDR3 protein. The data hold about 230,000 distinct CDR3 sequences, with over 12% observed a single time. The CDR3 is 14 amino acids. Trimming took off 10 bases at V and 1 base at J, with 14 bases between the two ends. From germline, CDR1 is SGHRS and CDR2 YFSETQ. The sequence came from a human donor who was either an allogeneic HSCT recipient or a stem cell or donor lymphocyte infusion donor (not recorded which). It is not recorded whose cells these are; they may come from a transplant donor. The V and J genes are TRBV5-1 and TRBJ2-2, with D perhaps TRBD1 (6 bases). The sequencing sample was made of blood, either unsorted or a sorted T cell fraction (not recorded which). This chain's CDR3 is CASTGTRNTGELFF. CDR3 bases: TGCGCCTCGACGGGGACACGGAACACCGGGGAGCTGTTTTTT.